The 16 T cell receptor beta chains reported below all come from one sample, sequenced in a study of shared T cell receptors in the human thymus. The method was immunoSEQ multiplex PCR; TCRdb's version includes in-frame clones alone and lacks a portion of them. The profile shows 600,000 to 900,000 clones, around 85% of them singletons. These same data were also listed under a study on human thymus T cells.

The sample was thymocytes. The receptors stem from a girl less than two years old with a congenital heart defect.

The chain employs TRBV10-2 and TRBJ2-7; TRBD2 matches at 9 bases. There are 16 residues in the CDR3. Germline V gene data show CDR1 as WSHSY and CDR2 as SAAADI. V lost 4 bases and J lost 0; bases outside the gene matches: 7. The CDR3 DNA sequence: TGCGCCAGCAGTGGGGCGGGGGGGTCCCGCTCCTACGAGCAGTACTTC. This encodes CASSGAGGSRSYEQYF.

V usage is TRBV28 and J usage is TRBJ1-1, with D possibly TRBD1 on 6 matching bases. The CDR3 contains 15 residues. V lost 3 bases and J 1 base, leaving 12 bases between the germline ends. Germline V gene data show CDR1 as MDHEN and CDR2 as SYDVKM. This chain's CDR3 is CASSLTGQKNTEAFF. The DNA for the CDR3 is TGTGCCAGCAGTTTGACTGGACAGAAGAACACTGAAGCTTTCTTT.

To note about this clone: Other DNA sequences in this sample translate to the same CDR3. V gene TRBV5-1 combines with J gene TRBJ1-2; D remains ambiguous. With 4 bases removed from V and 0 bases from J, the gap between germline ends came to 10 bases. The length of the CDR3 is 14 residues. Germline V gene data show CDR1 as SGHRS and CDR2 as YFSETQ. The CDR3 sequence is CASSLGGANYGYTF. CDR3 DNA: TGCGCCAGCAGCCTTGGCGGGGCTAACTATGGCTACACCTTC.

The J gene is TRBJ2-1, the V gene TRBV5-4; D may be TRBD1 (6 bases). The CDR3 loop spans 13 amino acids. Germline CDR1 SGHNT, CDR2 YYREEE (reference sequence). V lost 9 bases to trimming and J lost 5 bases, with 15 bases between them. CDR3 bases: TGTGCCACGAAGCTGGGGGCCAACAATGAGCAGTTCTTC. Residues: CATKLGANNEQFF.

Only one count was recorded for this clone. This chain uses TRBV11-1 with TRBJ1-3; tentative D call: TRBD1 (6 bases). Germline values: CDR1 SGHAT, CDR2 FQDESV (reference sequence). There are 16 residues in the CDR3. Deletions cut 5 bases from V and 0 bases from J, with 14 bases between. CDR3 coding DNA: TGTGCCAGCAGCCACCGAACAGGGCTCTCTGGAAACACCATATATTTT. Translating it yields CASSHRTGLSGNTIYF.

The chain employs TRBV4-3 and TRBJ1-4, with D uncertain. Germline V gene sequence: CDR1 LGHNA, CDR2 YSLEER. V was trimmed by 0 bases and J by 8 bases, leaving 7 bases between them. This CDR3 comprises 13 residues. The CDR3 DNA is TGCGCCAGCAGCCAAGACTACCTGGAAAAACTGTTTTTT. Protein sequence: CASSQDYLEKLFF.

This chain joins TRBV19 and TRBJ1-1; 9 nucleotides agree with TRBD1. V lost 5 bases to trimming and J lost 2 bases; unmatched junction nucleotides: 6. CDR1 LNHDA and CDR2 SQIVND come from the germline V gene (reference sequence). The CDR3 contains 15 residues. The CDR3 DNA reads as TGTGCCAGTAGTGTTGGGACAGGGACAAACACTGAAGCTTTCTTT. The encoded protein is CASSVGTGTNTEAFF.

The gene calls are TRBV9 and TRBJ1-1; 9 nucleotides agree with TRBD1. The CDR3 extends over 14 amino acids. V gave up 0 bases and J gave up 4 bases; unmatched junction bases: 1. Germline V gene sequence: CDR1 SGDLS, CDR2 YYNGEE. CDR3 sequence reads: CASSVVGQGTEAFF. CDR3 in DNA: TGTGCCAGCAGCGTAGTGGGACAGGGCACTGAAGCTTTCTTT.

For this clone: The junction departs from germline at one end; a sequencing error may be responsible. This sample includes further DNA sequences coding for the same CDR3. The chain carries TRBV5-1 and TRBJ1-1; 8 nucleotides match TRBD1. The germline V gene has CDR1 SGHRS and CDR2 YFSETQ. This CDR3 has 17 amino acids. This chain's CDR3 is CASRLTGARTLNTEAFF. For the CDR3, the DNA is TGCGCCAGCAGACTGACAGGGGCCAGAACCTTGAACACTGAAGCCTTCTTT.

This clone was observed a single time. The chain carries TRBV2 and TRBJ2-7; possible D gene TRBD1, 6 bases. The CDR3 contains 17 residues. The germline V and J ends were trimmed by 6 bases and 1 base, with 22 bases remaining between them. CDR1 and CDR2 (germline): SNHLY, FYNNEI. The DNA of the CDR3 is TGTGCCAGCAGCCGGGCAATATCGATGGGGGCATCCTACGAGCAGTACTTC. This gives the protein CASSRAISMGASYEQYF.

V and J are TRBV7-2 and TRBJ1-2, with 11 bases lining up with TRBD1. The CDR3 sequence is 19 residues long. Germline CDR1 SGHTA, CDR2 FQGNSA. The V gene end was trimmed by 3 bases and the J gene end by 8 bases; junction bases not matched to a gene: 20. The CDR3 loop reads CASSFAFRTGGKEPRGYTF. CDR3 nucleotide sequence: TGTGCCAGCAGCTTCGCATTTAGGACAGGGGGCAAAGAACCTAGGGGCTACACCTTC.

The chain links TRBV15 to TRBJ2-1, with 12 positions matching TRBD2. Unmatched junction bases numbered 1, after V lost 2 bases and J lost 8 bases. Per the germline V gene, CDR1 is LNHNV and CDR2 is YYDKDF (reference sequence). The CDR3 runs 14 residues. CDR3 DNA: TGTGCCACCAGCAGAAGACTAGCGGGAGATGAGCAGTTCTTC. Its protein is CATSRRLAGDEQFF.

The chain recombines TRBV7-6 with TRBJ1-3; TRBD1 agrees at 9 bases. The J segment lost 3 bases and the V segment lost 3 bases, leaving 3 bases of the junction unmatched. The V gene's germline CDR1 is SGHVS and CDR2 FNYEAQ. CDR3 length equals 15 residues. CDR3 in DNA: TGTGCCAGCAGCTTGGGACAGGGAGGTGGAAACACCATATATTTT. Residues: CASSLGQGGGNTIYF.

The chain combines TRBV9 with TRBJ1-5, with D possibly TRBD1 on 5 matching bases. The ends were cut back, 2 bases at V and 6 bases at J, with 12 bases in the middle. Looked up from germline, CDR1 is SGDLS and CDR2 is YYNGEE. The CDR3 contains 14 residues. The CDR3 loop reads CASSVGGWGQPQHF. The CDR3 DNA sequence: TGTGCCAGCAGCGTGGGGGGGTGGGGTCAGCCCCAGCATTTT.

The genes are TRBV5-1 and TRBJ2-7; D is perhaps TRBD1 (5 bases). V shed 1 base and J shed 7 bases, with 12 bases lying between them. CDR3 length: 13 amino acids. Germline V gene lookup returns CDR1 SGHRS and CDR2 YFSETQ. The CDR3 coding sequence is TGCGCCAGCAGCTTGAGGGGCCCACGGGAGCAGTACTTC. It codes for CASSLRGPREQYF.

J is TRBJ2-1 and V is TRBV25-1; the match to TRBD1 covers 8 bases. The CDR3 runs to 14 residues. V was pared by 10 bases and J by 7 bases, with 12 bases of the junction left unmatched. Per germline, CDR1 MGHDK and CDR2 SYGVNS. The CDR3 DNA reads as TGTGCCAACCAGACAGGGGCGTTGTGGAATGAGCAGTTCTTC. Translated, it gives CANQTGALWNEQFF.